One sample yielded the 27 T cell receptor beta chains listed below, sequenced in a study of cytomegalovirus exposure and HLA in healthy donors. Libraries were prepared by immunoSEQ multiplex PCR; TCRdb keeps only in-frame clonotypes and omits some of them. The sample includes tens of thousands of clones, just over 90% of them seen just once. The sequenced sample consisted of PBMCs. The receptors were gathered from a man younger than 45 in good health and CMV-seronegative.

There are a few counts of this clone. The rearrangement links TRBV6-6 to TRBJ1-2; D is unclear. The CDR3 is 14 residues long. V was cut by 9 bases and J by 4 bases, with 18 bases left in between. Looked up from germline, CDR1 is MNHNY and CDR2 is SVGAGI (reference sequence). CDR3 protein: CASRLGVSSYGYTF. The CDR3 bases are TGTGCCAGTCGCCTCGGGGTCTCAAGCTATGGCTACACCTTC.

The genes are TRBV6-1 and TRBJ2-7; 7 positions agree with TRBD1. This CDR3 is built from 15 residues. Germline V gene sequence: CDR1 MNHNS, CDR2 SASEGT. V was pared by 7 bases and J by 2 bases, with 11 bases of the junction left unmatched. The CDR3 sequence: CASTSYRGSTYEQYF. The CDR3 nucleotides are TGTGCCAGCACCTCATACAGGGGCTCGACCTACGAGCAGTACTTC.

This clone has a single count. This chain links TRBV5-3 with TRBJ2-1, with a weak D call TRBD1 (6 bases). TRBV5-3 is placed among ORFs of uncertain function. V lost 2 bases and J lost 4, with 16 bases in between. The CDR3 runs to 16 residues. CDR3 bases: TGTGCCAGAAGCTTCTACAGGGAGAACTTTTACAATGAGCAGTTCTTC. It yields the protein CARSFYRENFYNEQFF.

This chain joins TRBV29-1 and TRBJ1-1, with a weak D call TRBD1 (5 bases). The ends were cut back, 1 base at V and 6 bases at J, with 6 bases in the middle. Germline loops: CDR1 SQVTM, CDR2 ANQGSEA. The CDR3 covers 11 residues. This chain's CDR3 is CSVEGGPEAFF. For the CDR3, the DNA is TGCAGCGTTGAAGGGGGCCCTGAAGCTTTCTTT.

The rearrangement joins TRBV4-2 to TRBJ2-3; 8 nucleotides match TRBD1. CDR1 is LGHNA and CDR2 is YNFKEQ in the germline V gene. This CDR3 has 15 amino acids. V dropped 2 bases and J dropped 2; count of bases not matched to a gene: 3. This CDR3 is CASSQRTGNTDTQYF. DNA of the CDR3: TGTGCCAGCAGCCAAAGGACAGGGAACACAGATACGCAGTATTTT.

This rearrangement joins TRBV7-2 to TRBJ2-7, with a possible D match to TRBD1 (5 bases). Trimming pared 2 bases from V and 3 bases from J, leaving 11 bases between. From germline, CDR1 is SGHTA and CDR2 FQGNSA. The CDR3 loop spans 14 amino acids. As DNA, the CDR3 is TGTGCCAGCAGCTTACCAGGGCAGATCTACGAGCAGTACTTC. Encoded protein: CASSLPGQIYEQYF.

The genes are TRBV7-9 and TRBJ2-3; TRBD2 agrees at 9 bases. V lost 6 bases and J lost 2; bases outside the gene matches: 9. The CDR3 covers 16 residues. Germline-derived CDR1 and CDR2 are SEHNR and FQNEAQ (reference sequence). CDR3 in amino acids: CASRSPSGMITDTQYF. In nucleotides, the CDR3 is TGTGCCAGCAGATCACCTAGCGGGATGATCACAGATACGCAGTATTTT.

A few counts support this clone. The chain couples TRBV5-4 to TRBJ2-7, with TRBD1 matching over 10 bases. The CDR3 is 16 residues long. J lost 1 base, V lost 3 bases, and 7 bases had no gene match. CDR1 and CDR2 from the germline V gene are SGHNT and YYREEE (reference sequence). CDR3 protein: CASSSGAGQGSYEQYF. CDR3 DNA: TGTGCCAGCAGCTCGGGAGCGGGACAGGGGTCCTACGAGCAGTACTTC.

The chain uses TRBV27 and TRBJ1-4, with D possibly matching TRBD1 (5 bases). The germline gives CDR1 MNHEY, CDR2 SMNVEV (reference sequence). CDR3 length equals 19 residues. V lost 6 bases, J lost 0 bases, and 23 bases lay in between. CDR3 coding DNA: TGTGCCAGCAGGCCAGTGAGACAGACGGCCCAGGCAACTAATGAAAAACTGTTTTTT. It yields the protein CASRPVRQTAQATNEKLFF.

The chain employs TRBV7-2 and TRBJ1-4; unclear D gene. Germline values: CDR1 SGHTA, CDR2 FQGNSA. CDR3 size: 14 residues. Trimming shortened V by 2 bases and J by 13 bases, and 17 bases separated the two germline ends. The CDR3 DNA reads TGTGCCAGCAGCTTAAGCCGGGAGCCAAGAATACTGTTTTTT. Its translation is CASSLSREPRILFF.

The chain combines TRBV7-9 with TRBJ2-3, with D unresolved. The ends were cut back, 0 bases at V and 7 bases at J, with 5 bases in the middle. The V gene's germline CDR1 is SEHNR and CDR2 FQNEAQ (reference sequence). This CDR3 comprises 12 residues. CDR3 amino acids: CASSLAANTQYF. The CDR3 region has the DNA TGTGCCAGCAGCTTAGCCGCGAATACGCAGTATTTT.

This sequence joins TRBV4-1 and TRBJ1-3; no definite D call. Trimming shortened V by 3 bases and J by 0 bases, and 15 bases separated the two germline ends. CDR3 length: 17 amino acids. CDR1 and CDR2 (germline): MGHRA, YSYEKL. The CDR3 spells CASSHRDLRASGNTIYF. The DNA for the CDR3 is TGCGCCAGCAGCCATCGGGATTTAAGGGCCTCTGGAAACACCATATATTTT.

This chain uses TRBV4-2 with TRBJ1-2, with 7 bases lining up with TRBD1. V lost 0 bases, J lost 12 bases, and 10 bases stayed unmatched. CDR3 length: 14 residues. Germline V lookup: CDR1 LGHNA, CDR2 YNFKEQ. The CDR3 nucleotides are TGTGCCAGCAGCCAAGAGGTGGGGACAGCCACGAACACCTTC. It translates to CASSQEVGTATNTF.

This clone was seen a handful of times. The rearrangement links TRBV7-8 to TRBJ1-2; D remains unclear. With 5 bases removed from V and 0 bases from J, the gap between germline ends came to 16 bases. The CDR3 covers 16 residues. CDR1 and CDR2 from the germline V gene are SGHVS and FQNEAQ. The CDR3 spells CASSIGRTVTNYGYTF. In DNA form, the CDR3 reads TGTGCCAGCAGCATAGGGAGGACGGTGACTAACTATGGCTACACCTTC. Using reference TRBV7-8 and TRBJ1-2 for the parts outside the CDR3, the full variable domain is GAGVSQSPRYKVAKRGQDVALRCDPISGHVSLFWYQQALGQGPEFLTYFQNEAQLDKSGLPSDRFFAERPEGSVSTLKIQRTQQEDSAVYLCASSIGRTVTNYGYTFGSGTRLTVV.

The chain uses TRBV16 and TRBJ1-4; D unclear. The CDR3 consists of 15 residues. The germline gives CDR1 KGHSY, CDR2 FQNENV. Trimming pared 1 base from V and 7 bases from J, leaving 13 bases between. CDR3 sequence: CASSQFLPRGEKLFF. For the CDR3, the DNA is TGTGCCAGCAGCCAATTCCTACCGCGGGGTGAAAAACTGTTTTTT. Complete variable domain (other parts from reference TRBV16 and TRBJ1-4): GEEVAQTPKHLVRGEGQKAKLYCAPIKGHSYVFWYQQVLKNEFKFLISFQNENVFDETGMPKERFSAKCLPNSPCSLEIQATKLEDSAVYFCASSQFLPRGEKLFFGSGTQLSVL.

The chain carries TRBV6-4 and TRBJ2-1; TRBD2 agrees at 7 bases. The germline V gene encodes CDR1 MRHNA and CDR2 SNTAGT. V lost 10 bases to trimming and J lost 5 bases; unmatched junction nucleotides: 11. The CDR3 runs 14 residues. CDR3 in DNA: TGTGCCACCACTTCGGGGGGAACCCACAATGAGCAGTTCTTC. This encodes CATTSGGTHNEQFF.

V is TRBV15 and J is TRBJ2-3; the match to TRBD1 covers 9 bases. The length of the CDR3 is 17 residues. Germline assignment: CDR1 LNHNV and CDR2 YYDKDF (reference sequence). The V gene end was trimmed by 5 bases and the J gene end by 0 bases; junction bases not matched to a gene: 9. CDR3 nucleotides: TGTGCCACCAGCTTCGGCCTCGGACAGGGGAGCACAGATACGCAGTATTTT. Its translation: CATSFGLGQGSTDTQYF.

The J gene is TRBJ1-5, the V gene TRBV5-1; D uncertain. Trimming cost V 0 bases and J 5 bases, with 6 bases left between them. CDR1 and CDR2 (germline): SGHRS, YFSETQ. The CDR3 has 13 amino acids. The CDR3 sequence is CASSLVADQPQHF. CDR3 bases: TGCGCCAGCAGCTTGGTAGCTGATCAGCCCCAGCATTTT. The variable domain in full, with the rest retrieved from reference TRBV5-1 and TRBJ1-5, is KAGVTQTPRYLIKTRGQQVTLSCSPISGHRSVSWYQQTPGQGLQFLFEYFSETQRNKGNFPGRFSGRQFSNSRSEMNVSTLELGDSALYLCASSLVADQPQHFGDGTRLSIL.

The chain is built from TRBV6-1 and TRBJ2-3, with D possibly being TRBD2 (5 bases). V was pared by 6 bases and J by 2 bases, with 9 bases between. This CDR3 region has 13 residues. CDR1 MNHNS and CDR2 SASEGT come from the germline V gene. The CDR3 nucleotides read TGTGCCAGCAGGGGGAGTAACACAGATACGCAGTATTTT. This sequence encodes CASRGSNTDTQYF.

The V and J genes are TRBV28 and TRBJ1-1; no clear D. Germline V lookup: CDR1 MDHEN, CDR2 SYDVKM. Deletions cut 5 bases from V and 6 bases from J, with 10 bases between. The CDR3 is 12 residues long. CDR3 region: CASSVGSAEAFF. The CDR3, as DNA: TGTGCCAGCAGTGTAGGGAGTGCTGAAGCTTTCTTT.

Regarding this clone: One end of the junction does not line up with germline, which may come from a read error. This chain links TRBV27 with TRBJ2-3, with 13 bases identical to TRBD2. The germline V gene has CDR1 MNHEY and CDR2 SMNVEV (reference sequence). The CDR3 has 20 residues. The CDR3 DNA reads TGTGCCGGCAGTCCTAATAGACTAGCGGGAGGTAACTCCCTTGGGGATACGCAGTATTTT. Translation gives CAGSPNRLAGGNSLGDTQYF.

This chain joins TRBV28 and TRBJ1-1, with D unresolved. Germline assignment: CDR1 MDHEN and CDR2 SYDVKM. CDR3 length equals 15 residues. Trimming removed 3 bases from V and 1 base from J, with 12 bases in between. CDR3 nucleotide sequence: TGTGCCAGCAGTTTCCTGGCCAACCCGAACACTGAAGCTTTCTTT. Residues: CASSFLANPNTEAFF. Using reference TRBV28 and TRBJ1-1 for the parts outside the CDR3, the full variable domain is DVKVTQSSRYLVKRTGEKVFLECVQDMDHENMFWYRQDPGLGLRLIYFSYDVKMKEKGDIPEGYSVSREKKERFSLILESASTNQTSMYLCASSFLANPNTEAFFGQGTRLTVV.

This chain uses TRBV4-2 with TRBJ2-7; 10 positions match TRBD1. V was pared by 3 bases and J by 3 bases, with 5 bases of the junction left unmatched. This CDR3 has 15 residues. In germline, CDR1 is LGHNA, CDR2 YNFKEQ. CDR3 protein: CASSQGDRGLYEQYF. The CDR3 region has the DNA TGTGCCAGCAGCCAGGGTGACAGGGGGCTCTACGAGCAGTACTTC.

The chain employs TRBV7-2 and TRBJ2-4, with D possibly TRBD2 on 6 matching bases. Germline lookup yields CDR1 SGHTA and CDR2 FQGNSA. With 4 bases removed from V and 7 bases from J, the gap between germline ends came to 14 bases. CDR3 size: 14 residues. CDR3 protein: CASSWGGEVNIQYF. DNA for the CDR3: TGTGCCAGCAGCTGGGGCGGGGAGGTCAACATTCAGTACTTC.

V usage is TRBV6-1 and J usage is TRBJ2-3; TRBD2 matches at 7 bases. The ends lost 6 bases at V and 1 base at J; junction bases unmatched: 10. CDR3 length equals 16 residues. The germline CDR1 and CDR2 sequences are MNHNS and SASEGT. CDR3 sequence (DNA): TGTGCCAGCAGAGAAAGCGGGGTATGGGGCACAGATACGCAGTATTTT. It encodes CASRESGVWGTDTQYF.

This clone was seen more than once but under ten times. The chain has TRBV7-9 and TRBJ2-3; TRBD2 matches at 16 bases. Germline V gene lookup returns CDR1 SEHNR and CDR2 FQNEAQ (reference sequence). J was trimmed by 5 bases and V by 5 bases; bases with no gene match: 4. CDR3 size: 16 residues. The CDR3 loop reads CASSGTSGGAVDTQYF. DNA of the CDR3: TGTGCCAGCAGCGGGACTAGCGGGGGGGCCGTAGATACGCAGTATTTT.

The chain joins TRBV20-1 to TRBJ2-5; D gene unclear. The CDR3 is made up of 11 amino acids. The V gene lost 3 bases and the J gene lost 3 bases, with 5 bases spanning the gap. CDR1 is DFQATT and CDR2 is SNEGSKA in the germline V gene (reference sequence). CDR3 protein: CSASREETQYF. CDR3 sequence (DNA): TGCAGTGCTAGCCGGGAAGAGACCCAGTACTTC.